Shown below are 31 T cell receptor beta chains from a single sample sequenced in a study of blood T cells in healthy people across ages. A second 7 to 11 cycle PCR used barcoded and J-beta primers. TCRdb recomputed calls from the 5' RACE reads with MiXCR, one row per CDR3 protein. The sample shows about 810,000 distinct CDR3 sequences, around 36% of them seen only once. The sequencing input was blood. The receptors derive from a man between 18 and 29 years old in good health.

This chain connects TRBV2 to TRBJ2-5; TRBD2 aligns across 8 bases. The junction had 5 bases not matched to a gene; V was cut back by 7 bases and J by 4 bases. The germline V gene has CDR1 SNHLY and CDR2 FYNNEI. CDR3 length: 13 residues. The CDR3 loop reads CASKRTSLETQYF. In DNA, the CDR3 is TGTGCCAGCAAAAGGACTAGCTTAGAGACCCAGTACTTC.

The CDR3 loop reads CASSQTGGDVFLETQYF. The CDR3 bases are TGCGCCAGCAGCCAAACCGGAGGAGACGTATTCCTGGAGACCCAGTACTTC. The rearrangement uses TRBV4-3 and TRBJ2-5; D might be TRBD2 (5 bases). The CDR3 has 17 residues. V shed 2 bases and J shed 5 bases, with 21 bases lying between them. Germline loops: CDR1 LGHNA, CDR2 YSLEER.

This clonotype has only a few counts. The chain couples TRBV9 to TRBJ2-1, with 9 bases fitting TRBD1. The CDR3 covers 15 residues. The V gene's germline CDR1 is SGDLS and CDR2 YYNGEE. J was trimmed by 7 bases and V by 0 bases; bases with no gene match: 5. DNA for the CDR3: TGTGCCAGCAGCGTAGAGGGACAGGGCAAGAATGAGCAGTTCTTC. Translated, it gives CASSVEGQGKNEQFF.

The chain has TRBV3-1 and TRBJ2-7; no definite D call. Germline CDR1 and CDR2: LGHDT and YNNKEL (reference sequence). CDR3 size: 13 residues. Trimming took off 1 base at V and 4 bases at J, with 8 bases between the two ends. CDR3 sequence (DNA): TGTGCCAGCAGCCAAGGTCGGCAGTACGAGCAGTACTTC. It codes for CASSQGRQYEQYF.

The gene calls are TRBV29-1 and TRBJ2-1; 9 positions match TRBD2. The CDR3 length is 16 residues. The germline V gene encodes CDR1 SQVTM and CDR2 ANQGSEA. Trimming took 2 bases from V and 2 from J; bases not matched to a gene: 7. This chain's CDR3 is CSVEFRLAATYNEQFF. CDR3 in DNA: TGCAGCGTTGAATTCCGACTAGCGGCAACCTACAATGAGCAGTTCTTC.

The chain links TRBV3-1 to TRBJ1-1; D is possibly TRBD1 (5 bases). CDR1 and CDR2 from the germline V gene are LGHDT and YNNKEL (reference sequence). The V end lost 4 bases, the J end lost 1 base, and 13 bases lay between the germline ends. The CDR3 covers 15 residues. The CDR3 loop is CASSRSDTGNTEAFF. CDR3 bases: TGTGCCAGCAGCCGTTCGGACACCGGGAACACTGAAGCTTTCTTT. The full variable domain, its missing parts supplied by reference TRBV3-1 and TRBJ1-1, is DTAVSQTPKYLVTQMGNDKSIKCEQNLGHDTMYWYKQDSKKFLKIMFSYNNKELIINETVPNRFSPKSPDKAHLNLHINSLELGDSAVYFCASSRSDTGNTEAFFGQGTRLTVV.

This chain connects TRBV6-5 to TRBJ2-5; 9 bases agree with TRBD1. The germline V gene encodes CDR1 MNHEY and CDR2 SVGAGI. J was trimmed by 1 base and V by 3 bases; bases with no gene match: 6. The CDR3 runs 16 residues. In DNA, the CDR3 is TGTGCCAGCAGTTATGCGAGACAGGGGGGCCAAGAGACCCAGTACTTC. Amino acids: CASSYARQGGQETQYF.

The chain employs TRBV11-2 and TRBJ1-2; a possible D gene is TRBD1 (6 bases). Trimming stripped 0 bases from V and 2 bases from J, with 10 bases between. CDR3 length equals 15 residues. CDR1 is SGHAT and CDR2 is FQNNGV in the germline V gene. In nucleotides, the CDR3 is TGTGCCAGCAGCTTAGAATCGGGACACAACTATGGCTACACCTTC. Protein sequence: CASSLESGHNYGYTF.

The chain employs TRBV5-1 and TRBJ2-1, with D perhaps matching TRBD1 or TRBD2 (5 bases each). Germline CDR1 is SGHRS and CDR2 is YFSETQ. V dropped 4 bases and J dropped 8 bases, with 22 bases sitting between them. The CDR3 has 16 residues. The chain's CDR3 is CASSRRLASGPDEQFF. CDR3 nucleotide sequence: TGCGCCAGCAGCCGTAGGTTAGCCTCGGGACCTGATGAGCAGTTCTTC.

The rearrangement links TRBV20-1 to TRBJ1-2; 7 nucleotides agree with TRBD1. Germline V CDR1 and CDR2: DFQATT, SNEGSKA (reference sequence). With V trimmed by 6 bases and J by 7 bases, 14 bases remained unmatched. The CDR3 consists of 14 residues. This chain's CDR3 is CSARPGTDLSGYTF. CDR3 bases: TGCAGTGCCCGTCCCGGGACAGATTTGAGTGGCTACACCTTC.

This clonotype was seen a few times. The chain uses TRBV5-6 and TRBJ1-2; the D gene is possibly TRBD1 (5 bases). The ends were cut back, 1 base at V and 6 bases at J, with 13 bases in the middle. This CDR3 is built from 14 residues. Germline CDR1 is SGHDT and CDR2 is YYEEEE. Written as DNA, the CDR3 is TGTGCCAGCAGCTTGCCAGGGACGGATGATGGCTACACCTTC. It yields the protein CASSLPGTDDGYTF.

In the case of this clonotype: A much larger clone lies one base from this, so it may be a read error. V is TRBV15 and J is TRBJ1-1, with D perhaps matching TRBD1 (5 bases). Germline V gives CDR1 LNHNV, CDR2 YYDKDF (reference sequence). The length of the CDR3 is 13 residues. Trimming pared 5 bases from V and 1 base from J, leaving 8 bases between. The CDR3 DNA is TGTGCCACCAGCGTAAGGGGGAACACTGAAGCTTTCTTT. Translation: CATSVRGNTEAFF.

This clonotype was seen more than once but under ten times. The chain recombines TRBV2 with TRBJ1-5; D unclear. The CDR3 has 14 amino acids. With 4 bases removed from V and 3 bases from J, the gap between germline ends came to 10 bases. CDR1 is SNHLY and CDR2 is FYNNEI in the germline V gene. The chain's CDR3 is CASSAESTNQPQHF. Here the CDR3 DNA reads TGTGCCAGCAGTGCCGAGAGTACCAATCAGCCCCAGCATTTT. Filled out from reference TRBV2 and TRBJ1-5, the complete variable domain reads EPEVTQTPSHQVTQMGQEVILRCVPISNHLYFYWYRQILGQKVEFLVSFYNNEISEKSEIFDDQFSVERPDGSNFTLKIRSTKLEDSAMYFCASSAESTNQPQHFGDGTRLSIL.

This chain connects TRBV29-1 to TRBJ2-5, with D perhaps matching TRBD1 (6 bases). The CDR3 spans 14 residues. V was shortened by 0 bases and J by 5 bases, with 13 bases between the two germline ends. Germline values: CDR1 SQVTM, CDR2 ANQGSEA. CDR3 bases: TGCAGCGTTGAAGACAGGGGAGACCTGGAGACCCAGTACTTC. Residues: CSVEDRGDLETQYF. Supplemented by reference TRBV29-1 and TRBJ2-5, the full variable domain reads SAVISQKPSRDICQRGTSLTIQCQVDSQVTMMFWYRQQPGQSLTLIATANQGSEATYESGFVIDKFPISRPNLTFSTLTVSNMSPEDSSIYLCSVEDRGDLETQYFGPGTRLLVL.

This clonotype was observed a few times. The chain uses TRBV6-2 or TRBV6-3 and TRBJ2-7; the D gene is possibly TRBD1 (5 bases). The CDR3 is made up of 12 amino acids. Germline V gene data show CDR1 as MNHEY and CDR2 as SVGEGT. Trimming removed 6 bases from V and 4 bases from J, with 10 bases in between. CDR3 coding DNA: TGTGCCAGCAGCCTCAGGGATTACGAGCAGTACTTC. Encoded protein: CASSLRDYEQYF.

The rearrangement joins TRBV28 to TRBJ2-4; 9 positions match TRBD1. Near its end, the DNA agrees better with TRBJ2-5, so the J call may be wrong. Germline V gene lookup returns CDR1 MDHEN and CDR2 SYDVKM. This CDR3 is built from 14 residues. The DNA for the CDR3 is TGTGCCAGCAGCGACCGGGACAGGGAAGAGACCCAGTACTTC. This sequence encodes CASSDRDREETQYF.

This chain joins TRBV11-1 and TRBJ1-1; D is undetermined. The CDR3 runs 16 residues. Germline values: CDR1 SGHAT, CDR2 FQDESV (reference sequence). Trimming removed 1 base from V and 0 bases from J, with 12 bases in between. CDR3 residues: CASSLVESSMNTEAFF. The DNA for the CDR3 is TGTGCCAGCAGCTTAGTGGAGTCAAGCATGAACACTGAAGCTTTCTTT.

With regard to this clonotype: A read error may be the cause here, since a much bigger clone is one base away. This rearrangement joins TRBV20-1 to TRBJ2-5, with D possibly being TRBD2 (5 bases). With the DNA end fitting TRBJ2-7 better, the J assignment may be wrong. Germline values: CDR1 DFQATT, CDR2 SNEGSKA (reference sequence). The CDR3 loop spans 14 amino acids. CDR3 in DNA: TGCAGTGCTAGACTGCGGACTCGGGAATGCGAGCAGTACTTC. Residues: CSARLRTRECEQYF.

The V and J genes are TRBV7-9 and TRBJ1-2; 10 positions agree with TRBD1. The germline V gene has CDR1 SEHNR and CDR2 FQNEAQ (reference sequence). This CDR3 has 18 amino acids. V trimming: 1 base; J trimming: 0 bases; junction bases outside the gene matches: 8. CDR3 region: CASSLDRGQGIPNYGYTF. The CDR3, as DNA: TGTGCCAGCAGCTTAGACAGGGGACAGGGGATCCCTAACTATGGCTACACCTTC.

Points on this clonotype: This may arise from a read error, as a much more abundant clone is one base away. The chain uses TRBV12-3 or TRBV12-4 and TRBJ2-3; TRBD1 aligns across 9 bases. This CDR3 is 16 amino acids long. CDR3 sequence (DNA): TGTGCCGGCAGTTTACCTAGGACAGGGGCCACAGATACGCAGTATTTT. This translates into CAGSLPRTGATDTQYF.

On this clonotype itself: With a much larger clone just one base away, this may be a read error. The CDR3: CSARDMGAGHEKLFF. The DNA of the CDR3 is TGCAGTGCTAGAGATATGGGGGCAGGACATGAAAAACTGTTTTTT. V usage is TRBV20-1 and J usage is TRBJ1-4, with D possibly TRBD1 on 6 matching bases. The CDR3 runs to 15 residues. The germline V and J ends were trimmed by 0 bases and 6 bases, with 14 bases remaining between them. The V gene's germline CDR1 is DFQATT and CDR2 SNEGSKA (reference sequence).

The chain links TRBV25-1 to TRBJ2-7, with D unclear. The J call is uncertain, as TRBJ2-5 better fits the DNA end. This CDR3 region has 16 residues. Germline V gene lookup returns CDR1 MGHDK and CDR2 SYGVNS. The CDR3 here is CASSEYGRRTTETQYF. Here the CDR3 DNA reads TGTGCCAGCAGTGAATATGGCAGGCGAACGACGGAGACCCAGTACTTC.

This clonotype occurred once. As DNA, the CDR3 is TGCGCCAGCAGCCCTACGAGTCCAGGGGAGAACGATGAGCAGTACTTC. This sequence encodes CASSPTSPGENDEQYF. The rearrangement joins TRBV5-1 to TRBJ2-7; D might be TRBD1 (6 bases). This CDR3 has 16 residues. The germline gives CDR1 SGHRS, CDR2 YFSETQ. The germline V and J ends were trimmed by 4 bases and 7 bases, with 24 bases remaining between them.

This sequence joins TRBV20-1 and TRBJ2-7, with 9 bases matching TRBD1. The tail of the sequence fits TRBJ2-5 better, so the J call may be wrong. The CDR3 extends over 13 amino acids. Germline CDR1 DFQATT, CDR2 SNEGSKA (reference sequence). CDR3 nucleotide sequence: TGCAGTGCTGCGACAGGGGGATCGGAGACCCAGTACTTC. Its protein is CSAATGGSETQYF.

The genes are TRBV2 and TRBJ2-3; TRBD2 matches at 8 bases. The CDR3 runs 17 residues. CDR1 and CDR2 (germline): SNHLY, FYNNEI. V shed 4 bases and J 1 base; nucleotides not matched to a gene: 10. CDR3 residues: CASSAGSSGTRTDTQYF. The CDR3 DNA reads as TGTGCCAGCAGTGCGGGGAGTAGCGGGACCCGCACAGATACGCAGTATTTT.

The V call is TRBV29-1, the J call TRBJ2-1; maybe TRBD1 (6 bases). The J call may not be correct, given that the DNA end is closer to TRBJ2-7. The CDR3 runs 14 residues. CDR1 and CDR2 from the germline V gene are SQVTM and ANQGSEA. In DNA form, the CDR3 reads TGCAGCGTTGTACAGGGAAGCTCCTACAATGAGCAGTACTTC. This codes for CSVVQGSSYNEQYF.

This clonotype appeared a few times. The chain couples TRBV7-2 to TRBJ2-3; 11 positions match TRBD1. CDR3 length: 15 residues. Trimming cost V 2 bases and J 5 bases; bases outside gene matches: 3. Germline lookup yields CDR1 SGHTA and CDR2 FQGNSA. CDR3 DNA sequence: TGTGCCAGCAGCTTACCGGGACAGGGGGAAGATACGCAGTATTTT. This sequence encodes CASSLPGQGEDTQYF.

Concerning this clonotype: A much larger clonotype is one base distant, so this may be a read error. The V gene is TRBV12-3 or TRBV12-4, the J gene TRBJ2-1, with 7 positions matching TRBD1. The CDR3 consists of 14 residues. The V segment lost 6 bases and the J segment 5 bases; nucleotides outside the gene matches: 7. In DNA form, the CDR3 reads TGTGCCAGCAGGGTTGACAGGGACCACAATGAGCAGTTCTTC. It codes for CASRVDRDHNEQFF.

This clonotype appeared many times. This sequence joins TRBV4-2 and TRBJ2-6; 9 nucleotides match TRBD1. This CDR3 region has 18 residues. V was clipped by 2 bases and J by 2 bases; unmatched bases: 7. Germline V gene sequence: CDR1 LGHNA, CDR2 YNFKEQ. CDR3: CASSQRPGQGAGANVLTF. The CDR3 DNA is TGTGCCAGCAGCCAAAGACCGGGACAGGGTGCTGGGGCCAACGTCCTGACTTTC.

This clonotype was found many times. CDR3 region: CSASASGGGDTQYF. The CDR3 region has the DNA TGCAGTGCTAGCGCTAGCGGGGGGGGAGATACGCAGTATTTT. The chain joins TRBV20-1 to TRBJ2-3, with 12 bases fitting TRBD2. In germline, CDR1 is DFQATT, CDR2 SNEGSKA (reference sequence). The CDR3 consists of 14 residues. With V trimmed by 3 bases and J by 5 bases, 3 bases remained unmatched.

The gene calls are TRBV5-1 and TRBJ2-5, with D possibly matching TRBD1 (5 bases). V lost 5 bases to trimming and J lost 11 bases, with 13 bases between them. Germline CDR1 SGHRS, CDR2 YFSETQ. This CDR3 has 11 amino acids. The CDR3 DNA follows: TGCGCCAGCAGTGGCAGGGCTGAGCAGTACTTC. Translated: CASSGRAEQYF.